The present TCR beta chain was sequenced within a study of T cells expressing NK-cell markers (dated by TCRdb to 2020 to 2022). For the study in its entirety: About 8 donors provided sorted CD3+CD56+NKG2C+, CD3+CD56+NKG2C- and CD3+CD56-NKG2C+ T-cell subsets, whose TCR beta-chain repertoires were profiled. Seven of the eight sequenced donors were HCMV-seropositive and one was HCMV-seronegative. The study sequenced eight donors, all healthy volunteers chosen at random: three men and five women. Illumina HiSeq 2000/2500, MiSeq or NextSeq was used to sequence libraries as 2 x 150 bp reads. Points the paper makes about the study in general: It remained unclear whether the expanded NKG2C-expressing T cell clones were specific for HCMV antigens. For over five donors, the dominant CD3+CD56+NKG2C+ clonotypes were among the top 10 CD8+ clonotypes and accounted for about 1.0-7.5% of CD8+ T cells. Those dominant clonotypes were again the most abundant among CD3+CD56-NKG2C+ cells in four donors, at roughly 25-60.1%.

To determine HCMV serostatus, a commercial ELISA kit was used to detect HCMV-specific IgG in serum. Peripheral blood mononuclear cells were isolated from blood by Ficoll density gradient centrifugation. Sequencer: Illumina HiSeq 2000. The TCR beta cDNA libraries were made using 5'RACE template switching, a step that added both a universal primer site and unique molecular identifiers. Priming for cDNA synthesis came from the TCR beta constant segment, and two successive PCR amplification steps followed. The original methods were these. MIGEC was used to demultiplex reads and group the reads by UMI, and MiTCR was used to assemble and quantify clonotypes. Only TCR cDNA sequences supported by at least two reads were kept to exclude erroneous sequences. The tcR package was used for downstream repertoire analysis, with clonotypes matched between fractions based on CDR3 nucleotide sequence plus V segment. VDJmatch was used to annotate antigen specificity against VDJdb, with one amino acid substitution in CDR3 allowed. With the reads reprocessed by TCRdb, a single entry stands for each CDR3 protein sequence and no DNA is reported. The V and J calls were not made by the authors but by TCRdb's processing. Per the sample table, the count is more than 400,000 distinct CDR3 sequences. 6% to 8% of the sample is taken by the ten largest.

The CDR3 measures 14 amino acids from cysteine to phenylalanine. Only the protein is available. About this clonotype: Its specific antigen is unknown.

The specimen sequenced was blood T cells: a sorted CD56 or NKG2C T cell subset, CD4+ or CD8+ T cells, or bulk PBMC T cells (not recorded which). This clonotype was obtained from a woman aged 18 to 75 in good health. In this chain, TRBV23-1 is recombined with TRBJ2-5; TCRdb names TRBD2, which stays unverified in the absence of DNA. TRBV23-1 is classed as an ORF, of uncertain function. The CDR3 region has the sequence CASSRAGVPETQYF.